Each of the 27 T cell receptor beta chains below was sequenced from the same sample in a study of OX40 agonist ivuxolimab in advanced cancers. Library preparation used the immunoSEQ multiplex PCR assay. TCRdb took this table from immuneACCESS and kept in-frame rearrangements with V and J called. Such tables lack part of the clones; where checked against another copy, unresolved V genes explain under half of the gap, and the rest is unexplained. The table for this sample lists around 94,000 clones; approximately 90% of them were counted only once. The biggest ten clones account for around 0.76% of the sample. The sample here was CD4+ or CD8+ T cells sorted from blood, taken in a trial of the OX40 agonist ivuxolimab. The receptors originated from an adult with an advanced solid tumor such as melanoma, head and neck, liver or kidney cancer.

J is TRBJ2-2 and V is TRBV7-9; TRBD1 or TRBD2 may be the D gene (5 bases each). The CDR3 is made up of 14 amino acids. Germline CDR1 reads SEHNR; CDR2 reads FQNEAQ (reference sequence). Between the trimmed V and J ends, which lost 8 bases and 4 bases, there was a span of 14 bases. The CDR3 nucleotides are TGTGCCAGCGGCAGGGAGCGAGGCACCGGGGAGCTGTTTTTT. Its protein product is CASGRERGTGELFF.

The V gene is TRBV5-6, the J gene TRBJ2-7; D might be TRBD1 (6 bases). The CDR3 length is 14 residues. Germline V gives CDR1 SGHDT, CDR2 YYEEEE. V gave up 1 base and J gave up 2 bases, with 10 bases separating them. CDR3 protein: CASSLPGAPYEQYF. For the CDR3, the DNA is TGTGCCAGCAGCTTGCCAGGGGCCCCCTACGAGCAGTACTTC. Based on the CDR3 plus reference TRBV5-6 and TRBJ2-7, the full variable domain is DAGVTQSPTHLIKTRGQQVTLRCSPKSGHDTVSWYQQALGQGPQFIFQYYEEEERQRGNFPDRFSGHQFPNYSSELNVNALLLGDSALYLCASSLPGAPYEQYFGPGTRLTVT.

This clone was picked up a small number of times. V gene TRBV6-1 combines with J gene TRBJ1-5; maybe TRBD1 (6 bases). The V end was cut by 1 base, the J end by 3 bases, with 22 bases between. The length of the CDR3 is 19 residues. Germline V gives CDR1 MNHNS, CDR2 SASEGT. This CDR3 is CASSEGGVRGAGLNQPQHF. The CDR3 region has the DNA TGTGCCAGCAGTGAAGGTGGGGTGAGGGGGGCAGGTCTCAATCAGCCCCAGCATTTT.

The chain uses TRBV7-2 and TRBJ2-7; D perhaps matches TRBD2 (6 bases). Germline assignment: CDR1 SGHTA and CDR2 FQGNSA. The CDR3 length is 14 residues. Trimming left V 3 bases short and J 5 bases short, with 14 bases between. CDR3 amino acids: CASSFSRGIHEQYF. In DNA form, the CDR3 reads TGTGCCAGCAGCTTTAGCCGCGGGATCCACGAGCAGTACTTC.

This clone was counted once. V gene TRBV7-2 combines with J gene TRBJ2-7; D is possibly TRBD2 (6 bases). This CDR3 spans 14 amino acids. Germline CDR1 and CDR2: SGHTA and FQGNSA. The germline V and J ends were trimmed by 5 bases and 3 bases, with 14 bases remaining between them. DNA for the CDR3: TGTGCCAGCAGCCCCGGGGACTTTTTCTACGAGCAGTACTTC. Translation gives CASSPGDFFYEQYF.

The chain is built from TRBV7-2 and TRBJ2-2, with 9 positions matching TRBD2. V lost 6 bases and J lost 4; bases outside the gene matches: 9. There are 16 residues in the CDR3. The germline V gene encodes CDR1 SGHTA and CDR2 FQGNSA. CDR3 nucleotides: TGTGCCAGCAGTGGGGGGACTAGCTTCGTCACCGGGGAGCTGTTTTTT. Encoded protein: CASSGGTSFVTGELFF.

V is TRBV7-2 and J is TRBJ2-1, with 7 bases identical to TRBD2. Unmatched junction bases numbered 5, after V lost 5 bases and J lost 7 bases. The CDR3 has 13 amino acids. CDR1 is SGHTA and CDR2 is FQGNSA in the germline V gene. The CDR3 coding sequence is TGTGCCAGCAGCGGCGGACTAGGGAATGAGCAGTTCTTC. Protein sequence: CASSGGLGNEQFF.

The V gene is TRBV5-1, the J gene TRBJ2-3; D remains ambiguous. In germline, CDR1 is SGHRS, CDR2 YFSETQ. This CDR3 spans 16 amino acids. Trimming took off 1 base at V and 0 bases at J, with 12 bases between the two ends. The CDR3 is CASSLLTSASTDTQYF. The DNA of the CDR3 is TGCGCCAGCAGCTTGCTAACATCGGCCAGCACAGATACGCAGTATTTT.

The rearrangement links TRBV7-9 to TRBJ1-6; D is unclear. With 1 base removed from V and 7 bases from J, the gap between germline ends came to 11 bases. Germline-derived CDR1 and CDR2 are SEHNR and FQNEAQ (reference sequence). There are 15 residues in the CDR3. CDR3 in amino acids: CASSLDSPGNSPLHF. CDR3 in DNA: TGTGCCAGCAGCTTAGATTCCCCCGGGAATTCACCCCTCCACTTT.

The genes are TRBV27 and TRBJ1-2, with D unclear. This CDR3 comprises 16 residues. Per germline, CDR1 MNHEY and CDR2 SMNVEV (reference sequence). V lost 5 bases and J lost 0, with 16 bases in between. CDR3 DNA: TGTGCCAGCAGTCCACATACTAGAGAGGCTAACTATGGCTACACCTTC. Translation: CASSPHTREANYGYTF.

The CDR3 protein is CASQGLAGAKNEQFF. The CDR3 region has the DNA TGTGCTAGCCAAGGACTAGCGGGAGCAAAGAATGAGCAGTTCTTC. V is TRBV12-5 and J is TRBJ2-1; 13 bases line up with TRBD2. There are 15 residues in the CDR3. The J segment lost 7 bases and the V segment lost 9 bases, leaving 9 bases of the junction unmatched. In germline, CDR1 is LGHNT, CDR2 FRNRAP.

V is TRBV7-2 and J is TRBJ2-5, with 9 bases lining up with TRBD1. From germline, CDR1 is SGHTA and CDR2 FQGNSA. This CDR3 has 16 residues. V lost 3 bases to trimming and J lost 4 bases; unmatched junction nucleotides: 9. The CDR3 DNA sequence: TGTGCCAGCAGCTTGGGGACAGGGCGGGGTTTAGAGACCCAGTACTTC. It translates to CASSLGTGRGLETQYF. The full variable domain, completed using reference TRBV7-2 and TRBJ2-5, is GAGVSQSPSNKVTEKGKDVELRCDPISGHTALYWYRQSLGQGLEFLIYFQGNSAPDKSGLPSDRFSAERTGGSVSTLTIQRTQQEDSAVYLCASSLGTGRGLETQYFGPGTRLLVL.

The chain links TRBV23-1 to TRBJ2-5; no clear D gene. Being an ORF, TRBV23-1 has a function that is uncertain. The CDR3 runs to 15 residues. The V end lost 1 base, the J end lost 3 bases, and 12 bases lay between the germline ends. The CDR3 here is CASSQCSSRKETQYF. The CDR3 nucleotides are TGCGCCAGCAGTCAATGTAGCTCTCGTAAAGAGACCCAGTACTTC.

The chain uses TRBV10-3 and TRBJ2-3; D perhaps matches TRBD2 (5 bases). Germline V gene data show CDR1 as ENHRY and CDR2 as SYGVKD. The CDR3 is 13 residues long. Between the trimmed V and J ends, which lost 5 bases and 6 bases, there was a span of 12 bases. The CDR3 region has the DNA TGTGCCATCAGTCAGAGGGTAGGGGATACGCAGTATTTT. It is translated as CAISQRVGDTQYF.

This chain uses TRBV4-3 with TRBJ2-2; weak D call: TRBD2 (6 bases). V dropped 4 bases and J dropped 1 base, with 13 bases sitting between them. The CDR3 totals 16 residues. Germline V gives CDR1 LGHNA, CDR2 YSLEER. CDR3 residues: CASSPRLGQNTGELFF. The CDR3 region has the DNA TGCGCCAGCAGCCCTAGACTAGGGCAGAACACCGGGGAGCTGTTTTTT.

J is TRBJ2-1 and V is TRBV19; 10 nucleotides match TRBD2. Germline CDR1 LNHDA, CDR2 SQIVND (reference sequence). This CDR3 contains 14 residues. Trimming removed 7 bases from V and 6 bases from J; junction bases left unmatched: 6. The CDR3 DNA reads TGTGCCAGTAACCCTAGCGGGAGACTCAATGAGCAGTTCTTC. Its protein product is CASNPSGRLNEQFF.

The J gene is TRBJ2-1, the V gene TRBV4-3; possible D gene TRBD2, 6 bases. The CDR3 totals 16 residues. V shed 1 base and J shed 5 bases, with 15 bases lying between them. Germline-derived CDR1 and CDR2 are LGHNA and YSLEER. The CDR3 coding sequence is TGCGCCAGCAGCCAAGGGGGTGGGAGGCCTGACAATGAGCAGTTCTTC. Its translation is CASSQGGGRPDNEQFF.

The J gene is TRBJ2-1, the V gene TRBV6-1, with D unresolved. Trimming shortened V by 4 bases and J by 5 bases, and 9 bases separated the two germline ends. Looked up from germline, CDR1 is MNHNS and CDR2 is SASEGT. This CDR3 has 13 residues. CDR3 region: CASSAREDNEQFF. The CDR3 nucleotides are TGTGCCAGCAGTGCGAGAGAAGACAATGAGCAGTTCTTC.

The chain combines TRBV5-1 with TRBJ2-6; 10 nucleotides agree with TRBD2. The germline V gene has CDR1 SGHRS and CDR2 YFSETQ. With 5 bases clipped from V and 4 bases from J, the junction kept 9 bases outside the gene matches. The CDR3 sequence is 17 residues long. The CDR3 DNA is TGCGCCAGCAGGGAAGCGGGAGGGCGGCTCGGGGCCAACGTCCTGACTTTC. It translates to CASREAGGRLGANVLTF.

The gene calls are TRBV7-2 and TRBJ2-3; D uncertain. Germline values: CDR1 SGHTA, CDR2 FQGNSA. This CDR3 is 14 amino acids long. The V end lost 1 base, the J end lost 2 bases, and 7 bases lay between the germline ends. The CDR3 DNA reads as TGTGCCAGCAGCTTAGTGGGTTACACAGATACGCAGTATTTT. Translated, it gives CASSLVGYTDTQYF.

DNA of the CDR3: TGCGCCAGCGGCGGGAGGGGAATCGTAGACACTGAAGCTTTCTTT. Translation gives CASGGRGIVDTEAFF. The rearrangement links TRBV23-1 to TRBJ1-1; tentative D call: TRBD1 (5 bases). TRBV23-1 is an ORF, with its function uncertain. The V end lost 8 bases, the J end lost 3 bases, and 19 bases lay between the germline ends. This CDR3 contains 15 residues.

The J gene is TRBJ1-1, the V gene TRBV6-5; no definite D call. This CDR3 is built from 11 residues. Germline CDR1 is MNHEY and CDR2 is SVGAGI. Trimming left V 5 bases short and J 7 bases short, with 8 bases between. In nucleotides, the CDR3 is TGTGCCAGCAGTGAATTGGGTGAAGCTTTCTTT. Its protein is CASSELGEAFF.

The chain recombines TRBV11-2 with TRBJ2-7, with 7 bases matching TRBD1. The CDR3 has 14 amino acids. V gave up 3 bases and J gave up 0 bases; unmatched junction bases: 2. Per germline, CDR1 SGHAT and CDR2 FQNNGV. CDR3 amino acids: CASSLDRFSYEQYF. DNA of the CDR3: TGTGCCAGCAGCTTGGACAGGTTCTCCTACGAGCAGTACTTC. Full variable domain (missing parts from reference TRBV11-2 and TRBJ2-7): EAGVAQSPRYKIIEKRQSVAFWCNPISGHATLYWYQQILGQGPKLLIQFQNNGVVDDSQLPKDRFSAERLKGVDSTLKIQPAKLEDSAVYLCASSLDRFSYEQYFGPGTRLTVT.

This clone was counted once. The chain joins TRBV7-9 to TRBJ2-7; 7 bases are shared with TRBD2. V shed 3 bases and J 2 bases; nucleotides not matched to a gene: 4. The CDR3 covers 14 residues. Germline CDR1 reads SEHNR; CDR2 reads FQNEAQ (reference sequence). The CDR3 region is CASSFGGSAYEQYF. The CDR3 region has the DNA TGTGCCAGCAGCTTCGGCGGGAGCGCCTACGAGCAGTACTTC.

The CDR3 spells CAWSVADRAGELFF. CDR3 in DNA: TGTGCCTGGAGTGTCGCCGATAGGGCTGGGGAGCTGTTTTTT. The chain employs TRBV30 and TRBJ2-2; D not certain. V was pared by 0 bases and J by 8 bases, with 13 bases between. Germline V gene sequence: CDR1 GTSNPN, CDR2 SVGIG (reference sequence). The CDR3 totals 14 residues. Supplemented by reference TRBV30 and TRBJ2-2, the full variable domain reads SQTIHQWPATLVQPVGSPLSLECTVEGTSNPNLYWYRQAAGRGLQLLFYSVGIGQISSEVPQNLSASRPQDRQFILSSKKLLLSDSGFYLCAWSVADRAGELFFGEGSRLTVL.

The chain joins TRBV6-4 to TRBJ1-1; no clear D gene. The CDR3 spans 13 residues. The V and J ends lost 6 bases and 1 base respectively, with 9 bases between them. CDR1 is MRHNA and CDR2 is SNTAGT in the germline V gene. In nucleotides, the CDR3 is TGTGCCAGCAGAGCTACAAGGAACACTGAAGCTTTCTTT. Protein sequence: CASRATRNTEAFF.

This clone was found once. This chain links TRBV29-1 with TRBJ2-7; D is possibly TRBD2 (6 bases). This CDR3 has 12 residues. The ends were cut back, 5 bases at V and 3 bases at J, with 11 bases in the middle. The V gene's germline CDR1 is SQVTM and CDR2 ANQGSEA. The chain's CDR3 is CSVNRGSYEQYF. The CDR3 DNA is TGCAGCGTTAACCGGGGGAGCTACGAGCAGTACTTC.